This T cell receptor beta chain stems from a study of CD8+ T cells in alopecia areata. Whole-study context: Those treated were given oral tofacitinib at 5 to 10 mg twice daily.

Cell sorting on a FACSAria was used to separate CD4+ and CD8+ T cells from the PBMCs. This CDR3 contains 11 residues. Germline V gives CDR1 DFQATT, CDR2 SNEGSKA (reference sequence). The junction had 7 bases not matched to a gene; V was cut back by 5 bases and J by 12 bases. Extracted from the samples, RNA was reverse transcribed into cDNA to serve as the sequencing template. Data came from immunoSEQ multiplex PCR; TCRdb stores just in-frame clones and leaves some out. The sample yields roughly 250,000 clones, approximately 61% seen once. For this clone: The antigen is unknown.

Whole-study results and caveats: Affected lesional scalp, above all in alopecia totalis/universalis, was more clonal than normal scalp.

The input for sequencing was CD4+ T cells sorted from blood, taken at week 0. This chain connects TRBV20-1 to TRBJ2-1; 7 bases are shared with TRBD1. This TCR was recovered from a human donor with alopecia areata. Written as DNA, the CDR3 is TGCAGTGCTTTACAGGGGAATACGCAGTTCTTC. This codes for CSALQGNTQFF.